Listed below are T cell receptor beta chains from one sample, sequenced in a study of blood T cell repertoires in COVID-19. TCRdb's copy holds only in-frame clones and misses some; the assay was immunoSEQ multiplex PCR. In the table there are about 77,000 clones, more than 60% of which are singletons. Sequencing was carried out using peripheral blood. Every receptor here comes from a man between 60 and 70 years old with acute or convalescent COVID-19. Both conserved end residues are part of each CDR3. D genes are given only for firm matches. Expanded clones are given a class, and other clones once, few, many or no size at all.

>TRBV6-5|TRBJ2-2|NA|14|NA
CASSTGMNTGELFF
TGTGCCAGCAGTACAGGGATGAACACCGGGGAGCTGTTTTTT
>TRBV4-1|TRBJ2-7|NA|17|NA
CASSQVGTRGPYYEQYF
TGCGCCAGCAGCCAAGTAGGTACCAGGGGACCATACTACGAGCAGTACTTC
>TRBV30|TRBJ1-3|NA|13|NA
CAWSGGMGNTIYF
TGTGCCTGGAGTGGAGGGATGGGAAACACCATATATTTT
>TRBV9|TRBJ2-5|NA|13|NA
CASSPSPQETQYF
TGTGCCAGCAGCCCCAGTCCACAAGAGACCCAGTACTTC
>TRBV19|TRBJ1-1|NA|13|NA
CASSIQANFEAFF
TGTGCCAGTAGTATACAGGCCAATTTTGAAGCTTTCTTT
>TRBV5-1|TRBJ2-7|TRBD2|16|NA
CATSPLGGTSGYEQYF
TGCGCCACCAGTCCCCTTGGGGGGACTAGCGGCTACGAGCAGTACTTC
>TRBV5-6|TRBJ2-5|TRBD2|15|once
CASSLRTSVQETQYF
TGTGCCAGCAGCCTCCGGACTAGCGTCCAAGAGACCCAGTACTTC
>TRBV30|TRBJ1-4|TRBD1|18|NA
CAWTPGQFDWATNEKLFF
TGTGCCTGGACTCCGGGACAGTTCGACTGGGCAACTAATGAAAAACTGTTTTTT
>TRBV10-3|TRBJ2-7|TRBD1|13|once
CAISGQGSYEQYF
TGTGCCATCAGCGGACAGGGTTCTTACGAGCAGTACTTC
>TRBV14|TRBJ1-4|NA|16|once
CASSPYPGATNEKLFF
TGTGCCAGCAGCCCCTACCCGGGAGCAACTAATGAAAAACTGTTTTTT